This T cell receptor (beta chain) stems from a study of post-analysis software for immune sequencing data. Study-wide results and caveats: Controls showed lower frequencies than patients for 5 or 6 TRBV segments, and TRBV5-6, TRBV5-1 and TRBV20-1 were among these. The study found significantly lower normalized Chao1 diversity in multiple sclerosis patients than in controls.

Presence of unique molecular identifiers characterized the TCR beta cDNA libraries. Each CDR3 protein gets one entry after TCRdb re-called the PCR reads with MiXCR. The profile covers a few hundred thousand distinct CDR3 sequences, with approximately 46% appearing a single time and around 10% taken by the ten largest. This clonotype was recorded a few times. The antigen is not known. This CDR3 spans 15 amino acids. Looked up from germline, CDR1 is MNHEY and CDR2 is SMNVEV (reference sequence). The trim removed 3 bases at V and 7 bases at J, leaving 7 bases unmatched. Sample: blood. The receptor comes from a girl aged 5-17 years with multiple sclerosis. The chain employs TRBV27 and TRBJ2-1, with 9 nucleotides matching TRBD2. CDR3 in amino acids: CASSFSLAGTNEQFF. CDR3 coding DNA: TGTGCCAGCAGTTTCTCCCTAGCGGGAACGAATGAGCAGTTCTTC.